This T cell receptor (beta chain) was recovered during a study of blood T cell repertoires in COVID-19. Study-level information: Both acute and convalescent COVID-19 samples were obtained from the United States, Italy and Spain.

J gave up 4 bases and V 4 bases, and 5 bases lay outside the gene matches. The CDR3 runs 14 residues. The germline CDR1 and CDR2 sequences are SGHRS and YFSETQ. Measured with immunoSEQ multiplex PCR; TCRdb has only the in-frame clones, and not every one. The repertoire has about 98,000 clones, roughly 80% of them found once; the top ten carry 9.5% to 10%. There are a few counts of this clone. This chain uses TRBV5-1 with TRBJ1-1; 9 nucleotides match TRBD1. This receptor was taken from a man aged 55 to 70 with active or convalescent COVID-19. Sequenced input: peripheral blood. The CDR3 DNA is TGCGCCAGCAGCAATACAGGGGGCAGCACTGAAGCTTTCTTT. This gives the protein CASSNTGGSTEAFF.